The sequence of this T cell receptor (beta chain) was determined in a study of T cells in Graves' hyperthyroidism and ophthalmopathy. Using RNA transcripts as the source, TCR beta CDR3 regions were amplified. The primer set for the first-round RT-PCR of the TCR CDR3 was HTBI. From the multiplex PCR reads, TCRdb called clonotypes with MiXCR, one entry per CDR3 protein. The sample consists of roughly 740,000 distinct CDR3 sequences, around 15% of them appearing once. This clonotype was detected a few times. Germline values: CDR1 LNHDA, CDR2 SQIVND (reference sequence). This CDR3 is 14 amino acids long. The ends lost 6 bases at V and 2 bases at J; junction bases unmatched: 5.

This sequence joins TRBV19 and TRBJ2-7, with 9 bases identical to TRBD2. Sequences were obtained from blood. This receptor was identified in a man between 18 and 29 years old with Graves' hyperthyroidism. The CDR3 loop reads CASRTVAGAYEQYF. The CDR3 bases are TGTGCCAGTAGGACCGTAGCGGGAGCCTACGAGCAGTACTTC. Based on the CDR3 plus reference TRBV19 and TRBJ2-7, the full variable domain is DGGITQSPKYLFRKEGQNVTLSCEQNLNHDAMYWYRQDPGQGLRLIYYSQIVNDFQKGDIAEGYSVSREKKESFPLTVTSAQKNPTAFYLCASRTVAGAYEQYFGPGTRLTVT.